These 28 T cell receptor beta chains came from one sample sequenced in a study of blood T cells in healthy people across ages. Primed by a sample-barcoded 5' primer and a J-beta primer mix, a second PCR proceeded for 7 to 11 cycles. Each CDR3 protein is one row after TCRdb ran MiXCR on the 5' RACE reads. Of about 640,000 distinct CDR3 sequences in the sample, 58% are singletons; the top ten hold around 37%. The sequencing input was blood. The receptors were sampled from a man in his fifties or sixties in good health.

A word on this clonotype: A read error may account for a junction end that differs from germline. CDR3 residues: CASSVGVWGNRPQHF. The CDR3 DNA reads TGTGCCAGCAGCGTAGGCGTTTGGGGCAATCGGCCCCAGCATTTT. The gene calls are TRBV9 and TRBJ1-5, with D maybe TRBD1 (5 bases). This CDR3 is built from 15 residues. Germline V gene data show CDR1 as SGDLS and CDR2 as YYNGEE.

The chain couples TRBV12-3 or TRBV12-4 to TRBJ1-2; D is unclear. CDR3 length equals 13 residues. V lost 0 bases, J lost 3 bases, and 5 bases lay in between. CDR3 coding DNA: TGTGCCAGCAGTTTAGCGCTGCACTATGGCTACACCTTC. It encodes CASSLALHYGYTF.

The V gene is TRBV28, the J gene TRBJ1-1; D possibly corresponds to TRBD1 (5 bases). CDR3 length: 15 amino acids. The V and J ends lost 6 bases and 4 bases respectively, with 18 bases between them. Germline assignment: CDR1 MDHEN and CDR2 SYDVKM. The CDR3, as DNA: TGTGCCAGCAGCTCCCCAGGGACGGTGAGCACTGAAGCTTTCTTT. This encodes CASSSPGTVSTEAFF.

The chain combines TRBV12-3 or TRBV12-4 with TRBJ2-7; the match to TRBD1 covers 9 bases. V gave up 6 bases and J gave up 2 bases; unmatched junction bases: 2. The CDR3 is made up of 13 amino acids. CDR3 in amino acids: CASRRTGAYEQYF. The DNA of the CDR3 is TGTGCCAGCAGGCGGACAGGGGCCTACGAGCAGTACTTC.

This clonotype was detected a few times. V gene TRBV20-1 combines with J gene TRBJ2-5; D could derive from TRBD1 or TRBD2 (6 bases each). V was shortened by 3 bases and J by 11 bases, with 22 bases between the two germline ends. Germline CDR1 reads DFQATT; CDR2 reads SNEGSKA (reference sequence). The CDR3 runs to 14 residues. CDR3 sequence reads: CSARPGGNYNEQYF. In nucleotides, the CDR3 is TGCAGTGCTAGGCCCGGGGGCAACTACAATGAGCAGTACTTC.

The chain is built from TRBV25-1 and TRBJ1-6, with D tentatively TRBD1 (5 bases). Germline CDR1 is MGHDK and CDR2 is SYGVNS. Trimming took 4 bases from V and 9 from J, leaving 13 bases between them. This CDR3 contains 14 residues. CDR3 DNA: TGTGCCAGCAGTGGCCAGGGTTGGGGTTCACCCCTCCACTTT. Its protein product is CASSGQGWGSPLHF.

The chain recombines TRBV3-1 with TRBJ2-1, with TRBD2 matching over 10 bases. With V trimmed by 0 bases and J by 4 bases, 9 bases remained unmatched. The V gene's germline CDR1 is LGHDT and CDR2 YNNKEL (reference sequence). The CDR3 extends over 18 amino acids. This chain's CDR3 is CASSQDEIAGGHYNEQFF. The CDR3 DNA reads TGTGCCAGCAGCCAAGATGAAATAGCGGGGGGTCATTACAATGAGCAGTTCTTC.

The chain joins TRBV21-1 to TRBJ2-6. TRBV21-1 is assigned pseudogene status. The CDR3 runs to 13 residues. CDR3 protein: CASILTGKLVLTF. The DNA of the CDR3 is TGTGCCAGCATCCTGACGGGTAAACTCGTCCTGACTTTC.

This clonotype was seen once. The chain joins TRBV18 to TRBJ2-5, with unresolved D. Trimming pared 1 base from V and 2 bases from J, leaving 8 bases between. The CDR3 covers 14 residues. CDR1 and CDR2 (germline): KGHSH, LQKENI. Here the CDR3 DNA reads TGTGCCAGCTCACCACAAACGGTACAAGAGACCCAGTACTTC. Amino acids: CASSPQTVQETQYF.

This clonotype was observed a few times. This chain links TRBV5-1 with TRBJ2-5; possibly TRBD1 or TRBD2 for D (5 bases each). The CDR3 extends over 15 amino acids. V was pared by 1 base and J by 4 bases, with 14 bases between. Germline V gene lookup returns CDR1 SGHRS and CDR2 YFSETQ. CDR3 protein: CASSLLGTDGETQYF. The DNA for the CDR3 is TGCGCCAGCAGCTTGCTCGGGACCGACGGAGAGACCCAGTACTTC.

In its sample, this clonotype was seen once. This sequence joins TRBV12-3 or TRBV12-4 and TRBJ2-3; D is unclear. CDR3 length equals 12 residues. With 5 bases removed from V and 8 bases from J, the gap between germline ends came to 11 bases. The CDR3, as DNA: TGTGCCAGCAGTCCCGACTCGGGTACGCAGTATTTT. Protein sequence: CASSPDSGTQYF.

This clonotype has just one count. This sequence joins TRBV25-1 and TRBJ1-2, with a tentative D call TRBD1 (6 bases). The germline CDR1 and CDR2 sequences are MGHDK and SYGVNS. Between the trimmed V and J ends, which lost 4 bases and 3 bases, there was a span of 12 bases. The length of the CDR3 is 14 residues. In DNA, the CDR3 is TGTGCCAGCAGTGCCACAAACAGGGACTATGGCTACACCTTC. It translates to CASSATNRDYGYTF.

The J gene is TRBJ2-1, the V gene TRBV6-5, with D tentatively TRBD1 (6 bases). Per germline, CDR1 MNHEY and CDR2 SVGAGI. This CDR3 spans 13 amino acids. The V and J ends lost 9 bases and 3 bases respectively, with 12 bases between them. CDR3 sequence reads: CASQGQVYNEQFF. The DNA of the CDR3 is TGTGCCAGTCAGGGACAAGTCTACAATGAGCAGTTCTTC.

CDR3 in DNA: TGCGCCAGCAGCCCAACAGGGGAACAAGACGAAAAACTGTTTTTT. Its protein is CASSPTGEQDEKLFF. The chain carries TRBV5-1 and TRBJ1-4, with 7 bases that match TRBD1. The CDR3 spans 15 residues. Germline CDR1 is SGHRS and CDR2 is YFSETQ. J lost 8 bases, V lost 4 bases, and 11 bases had no gene match.

This chain uses TRBV9 with TRBJ1-6, with D unresolved. With 3 bases removed from V and 7 bases from J, the gap between germline ends came to 8 bases. Germline loops: CDR1 SGDLS, CDR2 YYNGEE. The CDR3 spans 13 residues. CDR3 DNA: TGTGCCAGCAGCGAGGTCGGGAATTCACCCCTCCACTTT. Translation gives CASSEVGNSPLHF. The full variable domain, in which reference TRBV9 and TRBJ1-6 provide the parts outside the CDR3, is DSGVTQTPKHLITATGQRVTLRCSPRSGDLSVYWYQQSLDQGLQFLIQYYNGEERAKGNILERFSAQQFPDLHSELNLSSLELGDSALYFCASSEVGNSPLHFGNGTRLTVT.

The V call is TRBV29-1, the J call TRBJ2-1, with D perhaps matching TRBD1 (6 bases). V was cut by 4 bases and J by 6 bases, with 10 bases left in between. The CDR3 contains 12 residues. Germline CDR1 and CDR2: SQVTM and ANQGSEA. CDR3 coding DNA: TGCAGCGTTGCAGGGGCATCCAATGAGCAGTTCTTC. Translation: CSVAGASNEQFF.

Only a few counts were recorded for this clonotype. The gene calls are TRBV20-1 and TRBJ2-3, with D possibly being TRBD2 (5 bases). Germline CDR1 is DFQATT and CDR2 is SNEGSKA (reference sequence). V was pared by 8 bases and J by 6 bases, with 27 bases between. This CDR3 has 16 residues. The CDR3 loop is CSPLDQRPTLGDTQYF. CDR3 nucleotides: TGCAGTCCCCTAGACCAGCGGCCAACGTTAGGGGATACGCAGTATTTT.

J is TRBJ2-6 and V is TRBV5-1, with TRBD2 identical over 11 bases. Germline V gene sequence: CDR1 SGHRS, CDR2 YFSETQ. The CDR3 is 18 residues long. V shed 0 bases and J 2 bases; nucleotides not matched to a gene: 4. This CDR3 reads CASSLVGSGGAGANVLTF. In DNA form, the CDR3 reads TGCGCCAGCAGCTTGGTTGGTAGCGGGGGGGCTGGGGCCAACGTCCTGACTTTC.

This clonotype came up a few times. V and J are TRBV6-6 and TRBJ1-1; D gene uncertain. This CDR3 region has 13 residues. Germline CDR1 is MNHNY and CDR2 is SVGAGI (reference sequence). V shed 4 bases and J shed 0 bases, with 6 bases lying between them. This chain's CDR3 is CASSFSMNTEAFF. CDR3 nucleotides: TGTGCCAGCAGTTTCAGCATGAACACTGAAGCTTTCTTT.

There are a few counts of this clonotype. The chain employs TRBV7-9 and TRBJ2-1; perhaps TRBD2 as D (6 bases). Germline V gene lookup returns CDR1 SEHNR and CDR2 FQNEAQ (reference sequence). V gave up 5 bases and J gave up 8 bases, with 7 bases separating them. This CDR3 region has 11 residues. CDR3 sequence (DNA): TGTGCCAGCAGCCGCGGGGATGAGCAGTTCTTC. It specifies CASSRGDEQFF.

This chain connects TRBV4-1 to TRBJ2-5, with no clear D. The CDR3 is 15 residues long. V was shortened by 4 bases and J by 1 base, with 13 bases between the two germline ends. The germline V gene encodes CDR1 MGHRA and CDR2 YSYEKL. CDR3: CASSPPGRVQETQYF. CDR3 DNA sequence: TGCGCCAGCAGCCCCCCCGGACGGGTCCAAGAGACCCAGTACTTC.

The chain links TRBV6-1 to TRBJ2-3, with D maybe TRBD2 (6 bases). The CDR3 extends over 15 amino acids. The germline V and J ends were trimmed by 6 bases and 2 bases, with 15 bases remaining between them. The germline V gene encodes CDR1 MNHNS and CDR2 SASEGT. The chain's CDR3 is CASRASGVTTDTQYF. The CDR3 nucleotides read TGTGCCAGCAGGGCCTCGGGGGTGACCACAGATACGCAGTATTTT.

The chain combines TRBV7-2 with TRBJ2-7, with 10 positions matching TRBD2. CDR1 and CDR2 from the germline V gene are SGHTA and FQGNSA. The CDR3 has 19 residues. The V and J ends lost 3 bases and 10 bases, in that order; junction bases with no gene match: 24. CDR3 coding DNA: TGTGCCAGCAGCTTCTCTTTCGGATTGACTAGCGGGCTCCTAGGGGTTCAGTACTTC. Amino acids: CASSFSFGLTSGLLGVQYF.

This clonotype was recorded a few times. This chain joins TRBV3-1 and TRBJ1-4; no clear D gene. Per germline, CDR1 LGHDT and CDR2 YNNKEL (reference sequence). The CDR3 covers 15 residues. V gave up 1 base and J gave up 3 bases, with 9 bases separating them. The CDR3 here is CASSQGRVANEKLFF. CDR3 DNA: TGTGCCAGCAGCCAAGGAAGGGTCGCTAATGAAAAACTGTTTTTT.

V and J are TRBV20-1 and TRBJ2-1; 7 nucleotides align to TRBD1. Germline trimming cut 6 bases from V and 6 bases from J; bases unmatched to any gene: 8. Germline V lookup: CDR1 DFQATT, CDR2 SNEGSKA (reference sequence). The CDR3 is made up of 13 amino acids. The CDR3 here is CSAAGTVSNEQFF. The DNA of the CDR3 is TGCAGTGCAGCCGGGACAGTGAGCAATGAGCAGTTCTTC.

This clonotype was counted many times. The genes are TRBV7-9 and TRBJ1-4; TRBD1 matches 11 bases. J lost 6 bases, V lost 5 bases, and 5 bases had no gene match. From germline, CDR1 is SEHNR and CDR2 FQNEAQ (reference sequence). The CDR3 is made up of 15 amino acids. CDR3 sequence (DNA): TGTGCCAGCAGCACCTGGACAGGGGGCGATGAAAAACTGTTTTTT. Its protein is CASSTWTGGDEKLFF.

The gene calls are TRBV21-1 and TRBJ2-7; the DNA was not compared with TRBD1, the D call given in the table. TRBV21-1 is termed a pseudogene. This CDR3 is built from 15 residues. The DNA for the CDR3 is TGTGCCAGCAGCAAAGCTACAGGGGGCATCTACGAGCAGTACTTC. It yields the protein CASSKATGGIYEQYF.

This clonotype appeared a few times. The chain uses TRBV7-9 and TRBJ2-7; possible D gene TRBD1, 6 bases. The V end lost 1 base, the J end lost 3 bases, and 10 bases lay between the germline ends. The CDR3 spans 14 residues. Germline lookup yields CDR1 SEHNR and CDR2 FQNEAQ (reference sequence). In DNA, the CDR3 is TGTGCCAGCAGCTTAGGCCAGGGGTTCTACGAGCAGTACTTC. Residues: CASSLGQGFYEQYF.